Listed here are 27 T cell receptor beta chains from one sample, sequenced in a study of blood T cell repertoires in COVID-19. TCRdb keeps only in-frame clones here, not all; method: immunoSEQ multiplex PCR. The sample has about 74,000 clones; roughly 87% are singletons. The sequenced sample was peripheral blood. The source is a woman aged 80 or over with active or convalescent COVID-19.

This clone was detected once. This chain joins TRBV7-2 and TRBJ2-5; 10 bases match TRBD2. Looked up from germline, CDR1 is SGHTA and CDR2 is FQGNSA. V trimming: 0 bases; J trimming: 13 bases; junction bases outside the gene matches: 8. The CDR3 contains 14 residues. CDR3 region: CASSLASGGRMPYF. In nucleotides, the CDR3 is TGTGCCAGCAGCTTAGCTAGCGGGGGGCGGATGCCGTACTTC.

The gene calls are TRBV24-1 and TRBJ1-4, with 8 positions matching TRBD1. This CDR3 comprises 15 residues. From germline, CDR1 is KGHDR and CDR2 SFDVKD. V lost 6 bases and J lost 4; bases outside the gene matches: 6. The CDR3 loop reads CATSPGTGFNEKLFF. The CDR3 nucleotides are TGTGCCACCAGTCCGGGGACAGGCTTTAATGAAAAACTGTTTTTT.

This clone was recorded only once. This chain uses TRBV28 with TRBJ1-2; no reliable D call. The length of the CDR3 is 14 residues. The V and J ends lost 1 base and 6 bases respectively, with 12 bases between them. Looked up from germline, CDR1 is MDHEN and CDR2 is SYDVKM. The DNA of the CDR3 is TGTGCCAGCAGTTTATTAGTTGAATCTGATGGCTACACCTTC. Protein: CASSLLVESDGYTF.

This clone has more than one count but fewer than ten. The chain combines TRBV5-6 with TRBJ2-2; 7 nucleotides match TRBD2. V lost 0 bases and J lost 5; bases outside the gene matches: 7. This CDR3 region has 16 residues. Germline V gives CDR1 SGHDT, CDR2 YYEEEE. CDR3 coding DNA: TGTGCCAGCAGCTTGGTGGCTAGCGGTTCGACCGGGGAGCTGTTTTTT. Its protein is CASSLVASGSTGELFF.

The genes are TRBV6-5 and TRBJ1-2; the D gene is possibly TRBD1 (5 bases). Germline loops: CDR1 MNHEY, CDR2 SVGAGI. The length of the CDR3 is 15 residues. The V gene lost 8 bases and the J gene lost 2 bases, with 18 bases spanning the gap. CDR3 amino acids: CASALQEEGNYGYTF. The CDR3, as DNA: TGTGCCAGCGCCCTACAGGAGGAGGGCAACTATGGCTACACCTTC.

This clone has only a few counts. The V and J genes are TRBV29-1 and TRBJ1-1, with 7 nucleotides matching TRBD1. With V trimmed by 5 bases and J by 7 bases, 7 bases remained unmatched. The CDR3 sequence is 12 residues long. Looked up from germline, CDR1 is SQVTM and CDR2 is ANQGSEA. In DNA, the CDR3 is TGCAGCGTTCCGCGGCAGGGGGATGAAGCTTTCTTT. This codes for CSVPRQGDEAFF.

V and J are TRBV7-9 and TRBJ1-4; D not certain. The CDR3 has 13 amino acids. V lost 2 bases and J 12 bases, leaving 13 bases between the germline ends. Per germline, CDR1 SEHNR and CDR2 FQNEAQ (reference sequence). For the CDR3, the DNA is TGTGCCAGCAGCTTATCGTGGGAGCGGGAACTGTTTTTT. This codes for CASSLSWERELFF.

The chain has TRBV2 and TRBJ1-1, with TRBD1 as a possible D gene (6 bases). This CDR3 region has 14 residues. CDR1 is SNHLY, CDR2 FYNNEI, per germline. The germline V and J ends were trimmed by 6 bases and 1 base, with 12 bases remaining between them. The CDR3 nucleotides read TGTGCCAGCAGGATGGACAGAGGGAACACTGAAGCTTTCTTT. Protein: CASRMDRGNTEAFF.

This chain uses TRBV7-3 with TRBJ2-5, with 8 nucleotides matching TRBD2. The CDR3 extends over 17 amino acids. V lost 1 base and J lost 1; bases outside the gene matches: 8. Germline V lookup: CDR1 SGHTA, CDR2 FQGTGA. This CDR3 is CASSLNRGGRPQETQYF. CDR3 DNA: TGTGCCAGCAGCTTAAACCGCGGGGGGCGCCCCCAAGAGACCCAGTACTTC.

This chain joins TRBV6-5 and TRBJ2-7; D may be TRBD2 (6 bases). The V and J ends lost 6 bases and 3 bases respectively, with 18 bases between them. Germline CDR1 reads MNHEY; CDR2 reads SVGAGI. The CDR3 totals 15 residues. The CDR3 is CASSGGRTNFYEQYF. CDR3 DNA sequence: TGTGCCAGCAGCGGCGGGCGGACTAACTTCTACGAGCAGTACTTC.

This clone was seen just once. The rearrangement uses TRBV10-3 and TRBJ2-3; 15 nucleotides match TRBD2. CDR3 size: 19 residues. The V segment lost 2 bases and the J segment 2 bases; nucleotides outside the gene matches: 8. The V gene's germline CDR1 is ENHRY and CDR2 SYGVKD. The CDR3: CAISELGLAGGYFTDTQYF. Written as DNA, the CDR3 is TGTGCCATCAGTGAGCTCGGACTAGCGGGGGGGTATTTCACAGATACGCAGTATTTT.

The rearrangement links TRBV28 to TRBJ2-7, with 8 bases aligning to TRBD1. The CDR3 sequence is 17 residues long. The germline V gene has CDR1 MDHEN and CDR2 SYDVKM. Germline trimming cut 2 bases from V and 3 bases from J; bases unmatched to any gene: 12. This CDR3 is CASSLPSGTGSFYEQYF. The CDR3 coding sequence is TGTGCCAGCAGTTTACCTTCCGGGACAGGATCGTTCTACGAGCAGTACTTC.

CDR3 bases: TGTGCCAGCAGTTTACGACGACAGGGGGTCTATGGCTACACCTTC. It encodes CASSLRRQGVYGYTF. The chain couples TRBV27 to TRBJ1-2, with 9 bases identical to TRBD1. This CDR3 region has 15 residues. V shed 2 bases and J 4 bases; nucleotides not matched to a gene: 5. Per germline, CDR1 MNHEY and CDR2 SMNVEV (reference sequence).

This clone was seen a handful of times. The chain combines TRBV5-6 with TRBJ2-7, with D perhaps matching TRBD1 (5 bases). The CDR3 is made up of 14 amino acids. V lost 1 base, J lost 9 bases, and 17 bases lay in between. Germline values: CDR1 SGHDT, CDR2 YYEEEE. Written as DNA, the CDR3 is TGTGCCAGCAGCTTGTATGGACCGACAGTAGGGCAGTACTTC. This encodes CASSLYGPTVGQYF.

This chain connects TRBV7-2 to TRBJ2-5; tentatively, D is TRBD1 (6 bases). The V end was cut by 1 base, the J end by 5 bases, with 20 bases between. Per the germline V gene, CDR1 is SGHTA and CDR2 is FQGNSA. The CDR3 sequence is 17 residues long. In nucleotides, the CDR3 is TGTGCCAGCAGCTTAGTTCTTGTGGGGGCGCGGTTGGAGACCCAGTACTTC. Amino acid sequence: CASSLVLVGARLETQYF. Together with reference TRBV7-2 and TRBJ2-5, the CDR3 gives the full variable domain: GAGVSQSPSNKVTEKGKDVELRCDPISGHTALYWYRQSLGQGLEFLIYFQGNSAPDKSGLPSDRFSAERTGGSVSTLTIQRTQQEDSAVYLCASSLVLVGARLETQYFGPGTRLLVL.

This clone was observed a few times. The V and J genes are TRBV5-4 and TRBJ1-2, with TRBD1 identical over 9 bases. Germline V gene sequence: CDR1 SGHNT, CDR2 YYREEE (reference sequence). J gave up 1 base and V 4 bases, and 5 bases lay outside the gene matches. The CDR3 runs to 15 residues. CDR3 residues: CASSPGQGLNYGYTF. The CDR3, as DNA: TGTGCCAGCAGCCCGGGACAGGGTCTTAACTATGGCTACACCTTC.

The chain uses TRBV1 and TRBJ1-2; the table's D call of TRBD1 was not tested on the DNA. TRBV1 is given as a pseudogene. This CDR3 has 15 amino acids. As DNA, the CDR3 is TGCACCAGCAGACCACCTCCCGACAGGTCGGGGAGCTACACCTTC. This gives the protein CTSRPPPDRSGSYTF.

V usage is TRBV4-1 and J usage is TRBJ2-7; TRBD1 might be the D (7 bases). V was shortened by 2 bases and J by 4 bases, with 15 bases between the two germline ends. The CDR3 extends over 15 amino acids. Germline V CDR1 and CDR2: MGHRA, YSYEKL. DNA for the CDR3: TGCGCCAGCAGCCAATGGGCAGGGGGGTTTTACGAGCAGTACTTC. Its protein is CASSQWAGGFYEQYF.

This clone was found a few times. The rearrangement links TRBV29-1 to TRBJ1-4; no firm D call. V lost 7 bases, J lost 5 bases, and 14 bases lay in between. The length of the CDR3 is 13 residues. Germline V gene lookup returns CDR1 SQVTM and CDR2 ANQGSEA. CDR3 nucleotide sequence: TGCAGCGCTTTCGGGTATTCGAATGAAAAACTGTTTTTT. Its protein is CSAFGYSNEKLFF.

The CDR3 region has the DNA TGTGCCAGCAGCCCTCTTGGGGGGGACTGGAATGAGCAGTTCTTC. Translated: CASSPLGGDWNEQFF. V and J are TRBV7-2 and TRBJ2-1, with 7 bases matching TRBD2. Trimming at V came to 5 bases and at J to 7 bases, leaving 11 bases not matched to a gene. The CDR3 has 15 amino acids. Germline lookup yields CDR1 SGHTA and CDR2 FQGNSA.

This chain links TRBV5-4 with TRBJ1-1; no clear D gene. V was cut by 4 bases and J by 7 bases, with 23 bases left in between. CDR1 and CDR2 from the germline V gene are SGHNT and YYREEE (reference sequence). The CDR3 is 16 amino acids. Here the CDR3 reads CASSLSGSKGSYEAFF. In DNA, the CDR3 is TGTGCCAGCAGCCTGTCGGGGTCGAAAGGGAGCTATGAAGCTTTCTTT. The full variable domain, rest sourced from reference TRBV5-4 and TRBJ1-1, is ETGVTQSPTHLIKTRGQQVTLRCSSQSGHNTVSWYQQALGQGPQFIFQYYREEENGRGNFPPRFSGLQFPNYSSELNVNALELDDSALYLCASSLSGSKGSYEAFFGQGTRLTVV.

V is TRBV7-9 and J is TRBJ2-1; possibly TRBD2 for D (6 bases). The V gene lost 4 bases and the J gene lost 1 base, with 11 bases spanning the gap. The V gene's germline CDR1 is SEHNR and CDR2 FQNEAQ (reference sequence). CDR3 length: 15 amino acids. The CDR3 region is CASSSGTSSYNEQFF. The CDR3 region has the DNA TGTGCCAGCAGCTCAGGGACTTCGTCCTACAATGAGCAGTTCTTC.

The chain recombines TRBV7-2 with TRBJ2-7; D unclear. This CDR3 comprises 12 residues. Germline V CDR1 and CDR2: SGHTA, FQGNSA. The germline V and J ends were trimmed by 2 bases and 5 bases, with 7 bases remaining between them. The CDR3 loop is CASSLSLNEQYF. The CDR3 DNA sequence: TGTGCCAGCAGCTTAAGCCTGAACGAGCAGTACTTC.

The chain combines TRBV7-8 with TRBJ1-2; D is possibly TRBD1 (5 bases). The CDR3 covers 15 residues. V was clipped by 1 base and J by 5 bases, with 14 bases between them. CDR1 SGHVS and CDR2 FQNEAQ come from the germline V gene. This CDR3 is CASSLVGAGIYGYTF. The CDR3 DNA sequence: TGTGCCAGCAGCTTAGTTGGTGCAGGGATTTATGGCTACACCTTC.

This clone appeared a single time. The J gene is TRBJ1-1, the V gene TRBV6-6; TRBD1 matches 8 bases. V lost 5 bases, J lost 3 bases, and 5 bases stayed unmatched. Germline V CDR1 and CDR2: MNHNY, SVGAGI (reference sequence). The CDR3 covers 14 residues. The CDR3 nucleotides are TGTGCCAGCAGTCGGACAGGGAGAGACACTGAAGCTTTCTTT. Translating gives CASSRTGRDTEAFF.

Written as DNA, the CDR3 is TGTGCCAGCAGCGAGGAGGTGACAGGGTTTGGATCACCCCTCCACTTT. Amino acid sequence: CASSEEVTGFGSPLHF. This chain joins TRBV9 and TRBJ1-6; TRBD1 agrees at 7 bases. The germline CDR1 and CDR2 sequences are SGDLS and YYNGEE. The CDR3 contains 16 residues. The ends lost 3 bases at V and 10 bases at J; junction bases unmatched: 13.

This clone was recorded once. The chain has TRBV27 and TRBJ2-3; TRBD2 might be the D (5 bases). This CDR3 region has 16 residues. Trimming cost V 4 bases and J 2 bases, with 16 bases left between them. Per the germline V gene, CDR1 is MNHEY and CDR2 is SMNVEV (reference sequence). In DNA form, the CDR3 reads TGTGCCAGCAGTTCTTTAGCGTTTCTCGCCACAGATACGCAGTATTTT. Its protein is CASSSLAFLATDTQYF.